Described below is a single T cell receptor beta chain sequence and its context. No antigen is known for it. The record originates from a study of OX40 agonist ivuxolimab in advanced cancers. About the study: The patients got ivuxolimab, which is an agonistic anti-OX40 (CD134) antibody. Overall study findings and caveats: At 0.1 to 3.0 mg/kg, clonal expansion of CD4+ and CD8+ blood T cells had occurred by week 6.

Some clones are missing from TCRdb's copy, which holds only in-frame ones; the method was immunoSEQ multiplex PCR. The sample contains around 29,000 clones, around 85% of which appear only once. V lost 2 bases and J lost 8, with 12 bases in between. CDR3 size: 13 residues. Germline V CDR1 and CDR2: MNHEY, SVGAGI. The receptor's source is an adult with an advanced solid tumor such as melanoma, head and neck, liver or kidney cancer. Sequenced material: CD4+ or CD8+ T cells sorted from blood, taken in a trial of the OX40 agonist ivuxolimab. The rearrangement uses TRBV6-5 and TRBJ1-2, with D possibly being TRBD1 (5 bases). The CDR3, as DNA: TGTGCCAGCAGTTACAGGGGAGAAGAAGGCTACACCTTC. Translated: CASSYRGEEGYTF.